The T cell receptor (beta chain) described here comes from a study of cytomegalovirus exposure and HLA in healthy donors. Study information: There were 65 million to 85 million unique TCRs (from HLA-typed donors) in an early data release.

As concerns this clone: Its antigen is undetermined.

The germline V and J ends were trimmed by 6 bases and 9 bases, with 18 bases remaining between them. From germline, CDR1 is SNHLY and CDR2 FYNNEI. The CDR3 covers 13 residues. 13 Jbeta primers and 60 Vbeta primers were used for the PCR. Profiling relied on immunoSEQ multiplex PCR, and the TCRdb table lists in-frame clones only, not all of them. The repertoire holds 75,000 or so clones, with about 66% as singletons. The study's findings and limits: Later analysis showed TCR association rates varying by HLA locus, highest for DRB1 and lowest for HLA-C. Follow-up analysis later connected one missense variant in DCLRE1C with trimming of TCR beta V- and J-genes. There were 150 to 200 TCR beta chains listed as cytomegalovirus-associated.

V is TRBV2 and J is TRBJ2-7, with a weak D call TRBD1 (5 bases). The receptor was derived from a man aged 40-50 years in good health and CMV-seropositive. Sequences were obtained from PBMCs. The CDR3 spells CASSPDDLRGQYF. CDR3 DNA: TGTGCCAGCAGCCCCGATGACTTAAGGGGGCAGTACTTC.